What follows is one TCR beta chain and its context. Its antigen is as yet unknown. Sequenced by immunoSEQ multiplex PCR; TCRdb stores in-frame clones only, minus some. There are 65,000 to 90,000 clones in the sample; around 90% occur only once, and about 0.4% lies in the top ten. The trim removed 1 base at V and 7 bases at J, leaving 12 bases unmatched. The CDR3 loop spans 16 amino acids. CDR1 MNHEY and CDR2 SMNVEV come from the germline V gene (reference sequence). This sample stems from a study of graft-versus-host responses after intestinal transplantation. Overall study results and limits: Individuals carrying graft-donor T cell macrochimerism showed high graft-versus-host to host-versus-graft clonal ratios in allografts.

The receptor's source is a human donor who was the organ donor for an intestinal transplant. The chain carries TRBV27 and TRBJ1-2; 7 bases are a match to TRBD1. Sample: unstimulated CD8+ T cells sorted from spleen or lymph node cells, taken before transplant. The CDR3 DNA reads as TGTGCCAGCAGTTTATGGGGAAACAGGGGTGAGGGTGGCTACACCTTC. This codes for CASSLWGNRGEGGYTF.